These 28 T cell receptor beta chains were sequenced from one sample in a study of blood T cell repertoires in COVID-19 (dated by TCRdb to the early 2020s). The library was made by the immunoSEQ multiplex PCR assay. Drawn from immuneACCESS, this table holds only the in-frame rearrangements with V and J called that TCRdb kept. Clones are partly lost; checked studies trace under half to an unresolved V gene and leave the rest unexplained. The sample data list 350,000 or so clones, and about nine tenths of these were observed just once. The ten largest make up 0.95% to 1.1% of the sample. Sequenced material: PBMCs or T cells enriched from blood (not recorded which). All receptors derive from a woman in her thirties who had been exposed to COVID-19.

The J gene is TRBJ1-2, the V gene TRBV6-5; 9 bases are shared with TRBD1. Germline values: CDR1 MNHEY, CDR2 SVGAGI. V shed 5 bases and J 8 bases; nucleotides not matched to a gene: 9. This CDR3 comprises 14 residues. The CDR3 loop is CASSPTGGVQGYTF. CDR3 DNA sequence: TGTGCCAGCAGTCCTACAGGGGGCGTACAGGGCTACACCTTC.

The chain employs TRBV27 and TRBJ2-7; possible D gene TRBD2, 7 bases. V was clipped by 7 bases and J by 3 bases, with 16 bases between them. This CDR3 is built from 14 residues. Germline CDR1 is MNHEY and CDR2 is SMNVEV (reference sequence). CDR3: CASKRGGQGYEQYF. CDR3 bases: TGTGCCAGCAAAAGGGGGGGACAAGGCTACGAGCAGTACTTC.

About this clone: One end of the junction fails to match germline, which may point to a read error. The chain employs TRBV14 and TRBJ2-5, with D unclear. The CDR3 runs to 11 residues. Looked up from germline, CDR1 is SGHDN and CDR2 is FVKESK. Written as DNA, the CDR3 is TGTGCCAGCAGCCACCAGGAGACCCAGTACTTC. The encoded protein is CASSHQETQYF.

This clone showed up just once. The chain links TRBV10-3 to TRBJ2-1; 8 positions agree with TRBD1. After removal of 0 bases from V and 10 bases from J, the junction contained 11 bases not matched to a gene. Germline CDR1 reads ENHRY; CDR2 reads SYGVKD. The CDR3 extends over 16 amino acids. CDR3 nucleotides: TGTGCCATCAGTGAGTCGGTCAATCAGGGGGCAGGGGAGCAGTTCTTC. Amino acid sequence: CAISESVNQGAGEQFF.

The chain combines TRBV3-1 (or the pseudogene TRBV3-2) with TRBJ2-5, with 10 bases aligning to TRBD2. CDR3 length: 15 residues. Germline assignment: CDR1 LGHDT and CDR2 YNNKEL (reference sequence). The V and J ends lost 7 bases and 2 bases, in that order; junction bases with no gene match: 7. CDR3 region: CASTLLAGIQETQYF. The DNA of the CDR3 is TGTGCCAGCACCCTACTAGCGGGGATACAAGAGACCCAGTACTTC.

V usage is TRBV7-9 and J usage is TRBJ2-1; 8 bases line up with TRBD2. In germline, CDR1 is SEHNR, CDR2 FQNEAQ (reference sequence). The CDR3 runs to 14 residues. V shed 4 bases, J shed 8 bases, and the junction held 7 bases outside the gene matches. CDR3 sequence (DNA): TGTGCCAGCAGCTCGGGGACTAGAATCCATGAGCAGTTCTTC. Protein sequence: CASSSGTRIHEQFF.

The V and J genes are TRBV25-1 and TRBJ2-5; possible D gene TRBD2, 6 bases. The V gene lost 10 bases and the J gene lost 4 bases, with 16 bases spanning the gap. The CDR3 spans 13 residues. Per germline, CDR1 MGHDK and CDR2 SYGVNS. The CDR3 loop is CATEAGRRETQYF. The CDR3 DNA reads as TGTGCCACGGAGGCGGGGCGGAGAGAGACCCAGTACTTC.

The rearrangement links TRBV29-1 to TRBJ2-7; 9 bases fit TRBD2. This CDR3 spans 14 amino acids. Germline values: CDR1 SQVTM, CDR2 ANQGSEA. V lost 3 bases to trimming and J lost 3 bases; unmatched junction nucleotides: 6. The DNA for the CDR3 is TGCAGCGTTGACCTAGCGGGACCTTACTACGAGCAGTACTTC. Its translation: CSVDLAGPYYEQYF.

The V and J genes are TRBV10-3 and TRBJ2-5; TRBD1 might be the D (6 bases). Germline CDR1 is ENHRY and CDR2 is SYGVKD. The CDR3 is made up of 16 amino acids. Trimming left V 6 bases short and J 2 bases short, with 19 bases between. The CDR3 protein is CAISGKLQGRQETQYF. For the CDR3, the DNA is TGTGCCATCAGCGGCAAACTACAGGGAAGGCAAGAGACCCAGTACTTC.

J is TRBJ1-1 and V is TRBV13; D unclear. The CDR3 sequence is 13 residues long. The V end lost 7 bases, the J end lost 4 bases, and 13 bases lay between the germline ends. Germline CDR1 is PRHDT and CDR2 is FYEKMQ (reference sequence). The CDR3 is CASTLRGGTEAFF. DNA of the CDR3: TGTGCCAGCACCTTGCGGGGAGGCACTGAAGCTTTCTTT.

The CDR3 nucleotides are TGTGCCAGCAGCTCGGGACAGCTAATCTACGAGCAGTACTTC. This translates into CASSSGQLIYEQYF. V is TRBV5-6 and J is TRBJ2-7, with 7 bases aligning to TRBD1. The CDR3 sequence is 14 residues long. Unmatched junction bases numbered 6, after V lost 3 bases and J lost 3 bases. The germline gives CDR1 SGHDT, CDR2 YYEEEE.

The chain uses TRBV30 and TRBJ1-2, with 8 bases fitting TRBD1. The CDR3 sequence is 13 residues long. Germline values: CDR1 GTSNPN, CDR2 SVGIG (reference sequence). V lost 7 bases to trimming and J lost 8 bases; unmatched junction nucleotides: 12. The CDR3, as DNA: TGTGCCTACCTTAGGCGGGGACAGGAAGGCTACACCTTC. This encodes CAYLRRGQEGYTF.

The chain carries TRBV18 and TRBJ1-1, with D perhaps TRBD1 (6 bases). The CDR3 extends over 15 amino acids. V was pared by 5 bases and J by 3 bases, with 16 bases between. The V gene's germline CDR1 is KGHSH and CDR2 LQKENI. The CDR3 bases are TGTGCCAGCTCATCATCACAGGGTATGGACACTGAAGCTTTCTTT. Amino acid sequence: CASSSSQGMDTEAFF.

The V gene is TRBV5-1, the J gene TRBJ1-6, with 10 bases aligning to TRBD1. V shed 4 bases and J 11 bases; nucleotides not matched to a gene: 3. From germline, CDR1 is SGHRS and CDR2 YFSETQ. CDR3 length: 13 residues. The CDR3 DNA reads TGCGCCAGCAGCCGGACAGGGGGGACACCCCTCCACTTT. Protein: CASSRTGGTPLHF.

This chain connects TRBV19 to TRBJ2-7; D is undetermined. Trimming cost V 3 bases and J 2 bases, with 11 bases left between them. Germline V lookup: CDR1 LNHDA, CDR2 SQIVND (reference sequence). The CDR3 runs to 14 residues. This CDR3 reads CASSILAETYEQYF. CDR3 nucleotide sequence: TGTGCCAGTAGTATCCTCGCGGAAACCTACGAGCAGTACTTC. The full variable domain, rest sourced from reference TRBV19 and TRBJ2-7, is DGGITQSPKYLFRKEGQNVTLSCEQNLNHDAMYWYRQDPGQGLRLIYYSQIVNDFQKGDIAEGYSVSREKKESFPLTVTSAQKNPTAFYLCASSILAETYEQYFGPGTRLTVT.

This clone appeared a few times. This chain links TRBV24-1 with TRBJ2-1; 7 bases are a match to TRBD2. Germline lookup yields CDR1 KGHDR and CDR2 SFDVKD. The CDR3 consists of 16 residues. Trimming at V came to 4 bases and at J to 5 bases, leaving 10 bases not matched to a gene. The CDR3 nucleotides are TGTGCCACCAGTGACCCGGGGTGGGGAGGGGACAATGAGCAGTTCTTC. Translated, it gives CATSDPGWGGDNEQFF.

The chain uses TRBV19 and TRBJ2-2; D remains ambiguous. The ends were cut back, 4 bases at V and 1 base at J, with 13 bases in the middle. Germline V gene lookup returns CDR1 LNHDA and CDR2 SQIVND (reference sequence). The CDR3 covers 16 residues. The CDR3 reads CASSRPLSENTGELFF. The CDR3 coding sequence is TGTGCCAGTAGTAGGCCCTTGAGCGAGAACACCGGGGAGCTGTTTTTT.

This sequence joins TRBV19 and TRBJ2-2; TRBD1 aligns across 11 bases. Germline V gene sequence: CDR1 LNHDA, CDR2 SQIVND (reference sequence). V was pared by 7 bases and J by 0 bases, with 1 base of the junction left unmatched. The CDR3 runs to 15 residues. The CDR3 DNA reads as TGTGCCAGTAAGGGACAGGGGGCGAACACCGGGGAGCTGTTTTTT. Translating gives CASKGQGANTGELFF.

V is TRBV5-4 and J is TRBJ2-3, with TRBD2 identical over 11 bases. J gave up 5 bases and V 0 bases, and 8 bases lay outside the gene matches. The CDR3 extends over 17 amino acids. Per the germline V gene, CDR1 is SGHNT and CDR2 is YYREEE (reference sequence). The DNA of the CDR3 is TGTGCCAGCAGCTTGGCCGATCTAGCGGGAGGAATAGATACGCAGTATTTT. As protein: CASSLADLAGGIDTQYF.

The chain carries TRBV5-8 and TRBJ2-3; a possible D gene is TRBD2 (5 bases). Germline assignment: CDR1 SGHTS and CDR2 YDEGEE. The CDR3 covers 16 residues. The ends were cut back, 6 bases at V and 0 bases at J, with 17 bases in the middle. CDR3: CASTAGWGSSTDTQYF. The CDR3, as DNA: TGTGCCAGCACGGCGGGTTGGGGAAGCAGCACAGATACGCAGTATTTT.

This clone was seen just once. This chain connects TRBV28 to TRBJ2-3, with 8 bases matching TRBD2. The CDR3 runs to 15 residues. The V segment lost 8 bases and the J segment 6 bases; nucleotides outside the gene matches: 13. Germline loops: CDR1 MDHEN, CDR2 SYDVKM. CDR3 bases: TGTGCCAGCGGGGTTAGGGCGGGAGGAAGCGATACGCAGTATTTT. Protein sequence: CASGVRAGGSDTQYF.

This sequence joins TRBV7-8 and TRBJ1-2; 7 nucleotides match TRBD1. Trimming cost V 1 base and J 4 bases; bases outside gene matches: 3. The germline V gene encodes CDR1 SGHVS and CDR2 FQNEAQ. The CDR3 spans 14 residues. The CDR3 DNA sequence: TGTGCCAGCAGCTTAGGACAGGGTTCCTATGGCTACACCTTC. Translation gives CASSLGQGSYGYTF.

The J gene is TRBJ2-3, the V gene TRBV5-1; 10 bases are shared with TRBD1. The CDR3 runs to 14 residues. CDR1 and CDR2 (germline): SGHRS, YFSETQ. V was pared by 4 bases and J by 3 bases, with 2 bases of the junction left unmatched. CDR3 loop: CASSRDRGTDTQYF. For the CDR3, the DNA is TGCGCCAGCAGCCGGGACAGGGGAACAGATACGCAGTATTTT.

CDR3 residues: CSVEDPPTGAGELFF. In DNA form, the CDR3 reads TGCAGCGTTGAAGATCCACCCACAGGGGCCGGGGAGCTGTTTTTT. V is TRBV29-1 and J is TRBJ2-2; 7 bases agree with TRBD1. Germline trimming cut 0 bases from V and 6 bases from J; bases unmatched to any gene: 7. The CDR3 covers 15 residues. The V gene's germline CDR1 is SQVTM and CDR2 ANQGSEA.

The CDR3 loop is CASIQGSYSNQPQHF. The DNA for the CDR3 is TGTGCCAGCATACAGGGGAGTTATAGCAATCAGCCCCAGCATTTT. The chain uses TRBV28 and TRBJ1-5, with 7 nucleotides matching TRBD1. V shed 7 bases and J 0 bases; nucleotides not matched to a gene: 6. CDR3 length equals 15 residues. Germline V gene lookup returns CDR1 MDHEN and CDR2 SYDVKM.

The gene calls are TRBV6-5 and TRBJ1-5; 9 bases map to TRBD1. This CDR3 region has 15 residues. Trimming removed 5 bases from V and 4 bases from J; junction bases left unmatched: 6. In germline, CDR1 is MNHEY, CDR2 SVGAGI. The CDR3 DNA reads TGTGCCAGCAGTCAATTTGGGACAGGGAATCAGCCCCAGCATTTT. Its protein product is CASSQFGTGNQPQHF.

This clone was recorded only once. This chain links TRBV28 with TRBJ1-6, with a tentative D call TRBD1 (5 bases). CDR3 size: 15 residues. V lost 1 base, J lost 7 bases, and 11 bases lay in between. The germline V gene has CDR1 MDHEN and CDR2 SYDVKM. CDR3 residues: CASSLFQGENSPLHF. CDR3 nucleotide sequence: TGTGCCAGCAGTTTATTTCAGGGCGAAAATTCACCCCTCCACTTT.

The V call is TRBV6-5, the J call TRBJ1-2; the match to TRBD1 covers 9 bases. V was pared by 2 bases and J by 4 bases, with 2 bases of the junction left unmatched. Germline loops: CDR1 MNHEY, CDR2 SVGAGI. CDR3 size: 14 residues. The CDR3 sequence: CASSYRGQGYGYTF. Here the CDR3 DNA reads TGTGCCAGCAGTTACCGGGGACAGGGCTATGGCTACACCTTC.